This entry concerns a single T cell receptor beta chain. This clone's antigen is unknown. In total, approximately 700 healthy bone marrow donors made up the cohort. At the time of sampling, every cohort member was nominally healthy, though immune exposures that went unrecorded were likely present. The donor tested CMV seronegative and was one of the 352 seronegative cohort members. Every donor gave a peripheral blood sample, and the peripheral blood mononuclear cells from that sample were used for TCR beta sequencing. The Qiagen DNeasy Blood Extraction Kit was used to extract genomic DNA from the blood cell samples. V gives up 2 bases and J gives up 7 bases, and the segment between their germline ends measures 15 bases. The CDR3 holds 15 amino acids from the cysteine to the phenylalanine. Only the CDR3 part of the read is kept: 45 bases, read in frame from the first base. According to the germline V gene (reference sequence), CDR1 reads MNHNY and CDR2 reads SVGAGI.

The protocol used for the library was the immunoSEQ multiplex PCR assay. A mixture of 60 forward primers for TCR Vbeta segments and 13 reverse primers for TCR Jbeta segments was used in the multiplex PCR. The CDR3 region of rearranged TCR beta genes was amplified from genomic DNA with a multiplex PCR assay. The Illumina HiSeq System was used to sequence the amplified TCR beta libraries as 87-base-pair reads. Per the source publication's procedure: A later analysis counted approximately 76 million unique TCR beta chains across the roughly 700 repertoires, and 10 million to 11 million of these chains were shared by at least two donors. To remove PCR and sequencing errors, raw reads were error-corrected and collapsed into unique sequences using a nearest-neighbor algorithm that merged closely related sequences. V, D and J gene segments were assigned by aligning CDR3 sequences to IMGT reference sequences. Each retained sequence needed at least a six-nucleotide match to both a V gene segment and a J gene segment. Rearrangements were classified as productive when the CDR3 lacked stop codons and remained in frame with V and J, and all other rearrangements were classified as non-productive. Following IMGT convention, CDR3 was defined as the stretch from the second conserved V-encoded cysteine to the conserved J-encoded phenylalanine. The earlier analysis of a few hundred of the donors excluded sequences that lacked an unambiguous match to a single V gene segment. In an earlier analysis of some 590 of the donors, V segments were called functional above 56.7% productive rearrangements and were called segregating when the between-donor standard deviation exceeded 5%. A statistical classification framework was built to diagnose cytomegalovirus status from the catalog of TCR beta chain sequences. A later analysis assigned V and J genes by comparing TCR nucleotide sequences with IMGT/GENE-DB human TR gene sequences. A later analysis assigned CDR3 sequences and most-parsimonious VDJ recombination scenarios with the TCRdist pipeline. In a later analysis, each TCR beta chain was defined by its CDR3 amino acid sequence together with its V-gene family, and reads without a unique V-gene family were excluded. In a later analysis, approximately 640 highly shared, low-generation-probability nucleotide sequences were removed to address suspected cross-contamination and a sequencing artifact. A later analysis calculated a clonal expansion index for each public chain from normalized within-repertoire ranks of inferred template counts. In a later analysis, generation probabilities were computed using a VDJ recombination model fitted to out-of-frame rearrangements, and the results were checked against IGoR. In a later analysis, hypergeometric tests were used to score TCR-TCR, TCR-HLA and TCR-CMV co-occurrence, with a repertoire-size bias correction applied to TCR pairs. In a later analysis, false discovery rates were estimated by permuting HLA or CMV assignments 20 times. In a later analysis, co-occurring TCRs were grouped using DBSCAN, with TCRdist sequence similarity added in when clustering inside HLA-allele-positive subsets. Co-occurrence clustering excluded repertoires with fewer than 30,000 or more than 120,000 public chains, plus five with anomalous nucleotide sharing. Here the immuneACCESS table is served through TCRdb, limited to in-frame sequences with V and J called. Missing clones are a known gap in these copies; in checked studies unresolved V genes cover under half, and the rest lacks a known reason. D and trimming come from the DNA, and the V and J calls and clone size come from that table. For this sample, the table gives roughly 100,000 clones. The leading ten clones occupy 3% to 3.5% of the sample.

This specimen comes from a study of cytomegalovirus exposure and HLA in healthy donors (dated by TCRdb to about 2017). Describing the broader study: According to an earlier analysis of 587 of the donors, about 179 million T cells yielded 117 million unique TCR beta sequences and around 300 Gb of sequence data. Roughly 300 gigabases of sequencing data and around 88 million unique TCR sequences made up an early release that covered 500 to 650 HLA-typed donors. Among the roughly 390 genotyped donors, approximately 82% belonged to the genetic ancestry cluster associated with self-reported Caucasian donors. The study was designed to test whether signatures of past pathogen exposure could be identified by cataloging public T cell receptors. The study profiled the T cell repertoires of hundreds of subjects by immunosequencing and related them to cytomegalovirus serostatus. Along with the approximately 650-subject first cohort, a separate validation cohort of some 130 different subjects was used. High-throughput TCR immunosequencing, statistical association of individual TCRs with disease status, and machine learning were combined to predict cytomegalovirus infection status. A later analysis re-examined previously published TCR beta repertoires from just over 650 donors and added high-resolution HLA genotyping to investigate patterns of TCR occurrence. Rather than drawing on any new phenotypic data, the later analysis identified candidate immune exposures from TCR beta sequences and the way those sequences occurred across donors. An earlier analysis of about 600 of the donors used high-throughput TCR beta sequencing to judge whether each TCR beta V gene segment behaved as functional or pseudogenic. Donor age, sex, ethnicity and CMV serostatus were compiled alongside the repertoire data. A later genetic analysis took genome-wide SNP genotypes for about 55% of the roughly 670 donors and used that subset as a discovery cohort. All discovery cohort repertoires had been generated on a single sequencing platform. HLA typing covered class I and class II loci at four-digit resolution. The number of donors typed differed by locus, with about 629-630 for A, B, C, DRB1 and DQB1, around 560 for DQA1, approximately 570 for DPA1, and around 460 for DPB1. Five DR-DQ haplotypes were treated as single units for association and clustering because of strong linkage in the cohort. Across some 400 genotyped donors of the cohort, an average of approximately 240,000 unique TCR beta nucleotide sequences per donor were sequenced, and 15% to 20% of those sequences were non-productive. Paper-wide results and their limitations: According to a later analysis, most CMV-associated TCR beta chains appeared to be HLA-restricted, and the HLA associations seemed to be driven largely by CMV exposure. Because counts were too low, roughly 17 rarely observed V segments, including chromosome 9 orphons, were left out of the earlier analysis of approximately 500 of the donors. Most TCR sequences were seen in very few donors, while some public TCRs were found in many individuals. In a later analysis, HLA-associated TCR beta chains showed more clonal expansion and lower generation probabilities than non-associated chains that were equally common. CMV serostatus was the only immune exposure information available for the cohort. Because some donors lacked HLA typing at each locus, the association tests relied only on the typed subset. According to a later analysis, TCR association rates differed among HLA loci, with DRB1 alleles showing the most associated TCRs and HLA-C alleles showing the fewest. Correlated functional status among segregating V segments might reflect linkage disequilibrium, but an unknown experimental factor could not be ruled out. Sequencing depth was assumed to be roughly uniform across donors in the presence/absence analyses, though that assumption may not hold. A further reported finding was that TCR beta sequences accurately predicted the HLA-A and HLA-B alleles for most subjects in the first cohort. Only TCR beta chains were sequenced in this cohort, and the absence of alpha or paired-chain data limited detectable features. It was suggested by the authors that the approach could potentially be generalized to other disease states and immunological phenotypes. When HLA alleles, especially DR and DQ, strongly co-occurred, TCR associations were difficult to assign to individual alleles. A later analysis associated around 16,000 TCR beta sequences with specific HLA alleles at a false discovery rate of 0.05. The 87-base-pair reads could not distinguish some IMGT-functional V segments, including TRBV6-2 and TRBV6-3, so those segments were excluded. In an earlier analysis of about 550 of the donors, most TCR beta V segments were observed in productive rearrangements about 87% or about 30% of the time, broadly matching IMGT annotations. A few of the identified cytomegalovirus-associated TCR beta chains were confirmed in vitro to be specific for cytomegalovirus antigens. In a later analysis, several top co-occurrence clusters were reported to appear linked to parvovirus B19, influenza, CMV and Epstein-Barr virus. A later genetic analysis reported fewer N-insertions in productive TCRs among donors in an Asian-associated ancestry cluster than the roughly 690-donor mean. Cytomegalovirus status was reported to be diagnosed by the classifier with high specificity and sensitivity in both the original and validation cohorts. The sequencing pipeline was judged likely to have produced a cluster of highly shared sequence variants as a technical artifact. A total of around 150 TCR beta chains were listed by the study as associated with cytomegalovirus. A later genetic analysis associated a missense DCLRE1C variant with V-gene and J-gene trimming of TCR beta chains, and an independent cohort replicated the association.

Rearrangement joined TRBV6-6 to TRBJ1-5; TRBD1 is perhaps the D gene, given 5 matching bases. The origin of this receptor is a man aged 35 to 55 in good health and CMV-seronegative. Sequencing was carried out using PBMCs. The CDR3 protein: CASSYDPGGGQPQHF. The DNA sequence follows: TGTGCCAGCAGTTACGACCCGGGGGGGGGACAGCCCCAGCATTTT.